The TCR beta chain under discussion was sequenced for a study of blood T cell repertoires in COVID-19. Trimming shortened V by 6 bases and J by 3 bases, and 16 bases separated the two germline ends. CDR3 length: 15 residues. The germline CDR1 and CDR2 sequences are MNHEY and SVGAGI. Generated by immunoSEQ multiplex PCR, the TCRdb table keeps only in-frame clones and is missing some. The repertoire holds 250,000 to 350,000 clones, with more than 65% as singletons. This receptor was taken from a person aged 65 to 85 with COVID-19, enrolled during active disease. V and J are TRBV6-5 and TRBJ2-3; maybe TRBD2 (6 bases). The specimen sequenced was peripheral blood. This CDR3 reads CASSYVGGSTDTQYF. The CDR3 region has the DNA TGTGCCAGCAGCTATGTTGGGGGGAGTACAGATACGCAGTATTTT.